The clone carrying this T cell receptor (beta chain) turned up a few times. Its antigen remains unknown. The PCR made use of 60 Vbeta and 13 Jbeta primers. Using immunoSEQ multiplex PCR, the repertoire was profiled, and TCRdb retains in-frame clones only, with some absent. The table shows under 200,000 clones, with 65% to 80% occurring only once. The germline CDR1 and CDR2 sequences are SGHTA and FQGNSA. The CDR3 covers 13 residues. V was trimmed by 1 base and J by 3 bases, leaving 7 bases between them. These data are taken from a study of cytomegalovirus exposure and HLA in healthy donors. Overall study context: A previous analysis identified 117 million unique TCR beta sequences derived from 180 million or so T cells. Broader study findings: The authors judged a highly shared variant cluster likely a sequencing artifact. Common viral pathogens were later found to be apparently linked to several of the most significant clusters.

Sequenced: PBMCs. The receptor's source is a woman aged 40 to 49 in good health and CMV-seropositive. This sequence joins TRBV7-2 and TRBJ2-7, with D uncertain. CDR3 bases: TGTGCCAGCAGCTTAGGTGGGCACTACGAGCAGTACTTC. Protein sequence: CASSLGGHYEQYF.